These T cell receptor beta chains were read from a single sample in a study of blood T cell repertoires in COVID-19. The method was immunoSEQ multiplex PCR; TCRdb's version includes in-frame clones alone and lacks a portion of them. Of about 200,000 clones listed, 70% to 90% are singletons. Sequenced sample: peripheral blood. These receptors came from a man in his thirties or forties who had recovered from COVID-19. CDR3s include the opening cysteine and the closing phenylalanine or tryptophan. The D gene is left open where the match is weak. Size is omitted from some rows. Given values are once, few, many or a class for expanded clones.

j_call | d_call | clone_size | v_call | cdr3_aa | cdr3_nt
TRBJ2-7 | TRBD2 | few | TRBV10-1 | CASSSSGGSYEQYF | TGCGCCAGCAGTTCGTCGGGGGGCTCCTACGAGCAGTACTTC
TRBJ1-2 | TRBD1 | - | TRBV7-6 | CASSSFGQGNYGYTF | TGTGCCAGCAGCTCGTTCGGACAGGGTAACTATGGCTACACCTTC
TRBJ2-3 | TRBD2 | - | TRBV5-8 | CASSLLAGVVDTQYF | TGTGCCAGCAGCTTGCTAGCGGGGGTTGTAGATACGCAGTATTTT
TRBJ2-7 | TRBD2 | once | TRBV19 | CASSVSGGMTYEQYF | TGTGCCAGTAGTGTTAGCGGGGGGATGACCTACGAGCAGTACTTC
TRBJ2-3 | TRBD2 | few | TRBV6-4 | CASMASGGDTQYF | TGTGCCAGCATGGCTAGCGGGGGTGATACGCAGTATTTT
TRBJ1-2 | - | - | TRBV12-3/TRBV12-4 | CASSFSVSNGYTF | TGTGCCAGCAGTTTTAGCGTGTCTAATGGCTACACCTTC
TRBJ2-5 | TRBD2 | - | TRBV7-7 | CASSLGLATQETQYF | TGTGCCAGCAGCTTAGGACTAGCGACACAAGAGACCCAGTACTTC
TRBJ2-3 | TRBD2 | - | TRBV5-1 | CASSGGVSLSTDTQYF | TGCGCCAGCAGCGGGGGGGTCAGTCTTAGCACAGATACGCAGTATTTT
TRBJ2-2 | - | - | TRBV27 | CASSYGFRNTGELFF | TGTGCCAGCAGTTACGGGTTTCGCAACACCGGGGAGCTGTTTTTT
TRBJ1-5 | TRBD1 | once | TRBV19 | CASSMTGSNQPQHF | TGTGCCAGTAGTATGACAGGGAGCAATCAGCCCCAGCATTTT
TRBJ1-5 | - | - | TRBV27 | CASSWSGQGPQHF | TGTGCCAGCAGTTGGTCAGGACAAGGACCCCAGCATTTT
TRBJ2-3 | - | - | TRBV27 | CATISQSTDTQYF | TGTGCCACTATATCACAGAGCACAGATACGCAGTATTTT
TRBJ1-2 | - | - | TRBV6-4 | CASSENGQGGILSYGYTF | TGTGCCAGCAGTGAGAATGGGCAGGGTGGTATTCTGTCCTATGGCTACACCTTC
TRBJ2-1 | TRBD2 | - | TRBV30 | CAWSDPSGVRFF | TGTGCCTGGAGCGATCCTAGCGGGGTGAGGTTCTTC
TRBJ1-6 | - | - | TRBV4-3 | CASSQGQANSPLHF | TGCGCCAGCAGCCAAGGACAAGCCAATTCACCCCTCCACTTT
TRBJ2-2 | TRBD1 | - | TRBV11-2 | CASTPDRGHTGELFF | TGTGCCAGCACCCCGGACAGGGGGCACACCGGGGAGCTGTTTTTT
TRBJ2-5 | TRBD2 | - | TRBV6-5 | CAREGLAGGGETQYF | TGTGCCAGGGAGGGGCTAGCGGGGGGAGGAGAGACCCAGTACTTC
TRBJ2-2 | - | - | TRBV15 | CATSSYPGAGELFF | TGTGCCACCAGCAGTTACCCAGGGGCCGGGGAGCTGTTTTTT
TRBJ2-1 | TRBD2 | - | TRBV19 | CASSIEIAASGGWEQFF | TGTGCCAGTAGTATAGAGATCGCGGCTAGCGGGGGGTGGGAGCAGTTCTTC
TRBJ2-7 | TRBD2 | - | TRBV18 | CASCTGGTSSYEQYF | TGTGCCAGCTGCACGGGGGGAACTAGCTCCTACGAGCAGTACTTC
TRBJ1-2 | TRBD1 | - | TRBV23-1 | CASSQTGTGKSTNYGYTF | TGCGCCAGCAGTCAAACCGGGACAGGAAAGTCGACGAACTATGGCTACACCTTC
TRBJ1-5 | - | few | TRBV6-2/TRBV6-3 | CASRYRRDQPQHF | TGTGCCAGCAGGTACCGGAGGGATCAGCCCCAGCATTTT
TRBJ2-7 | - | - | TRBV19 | CASSIAYRMSSYEQYF | TGTGCCAGTAGTATAGCGTACAGGATGAGCTCCTACGAGCAGTACTTC
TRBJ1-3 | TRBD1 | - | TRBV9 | CASSVGPTGALSGNTIYF | TGTGCCAGCAGCGTAGGACCGACAGGGGCGCTCTCTGGAAACACCATATATTTT
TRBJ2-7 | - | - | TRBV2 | CASSEVVSYEQYF | TGTGCCAGCAGTGAAGTAGTATCCTACGAGCAGTACTTC
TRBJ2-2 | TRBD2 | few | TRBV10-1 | CASTAGGAGELFF | TGCGCCAGCACGGCGGGGGGCGCCGGGGAGCTGTTTTTT
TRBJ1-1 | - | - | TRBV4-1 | CASSPHRVTEAFF | TGCGCCAGCAGCCCACACAGGGTCACTGAAGCTTTCTTT
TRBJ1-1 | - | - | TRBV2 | CASSPLGGNTEAFF | TGTGCCAGCAGCCCACTCGGGGGGAACACTGAAGCTTTCTTT
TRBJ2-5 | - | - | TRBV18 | CASSRMPRDGQETQYF | TGTGCCAGCTCACGAATGCCGCGGGACGGTCAAGAGACCCAGTACTTC
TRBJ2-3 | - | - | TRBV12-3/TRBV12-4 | CASSRGYSDTQYF | TGTGCCAGCAGTCGGGGATATTCAGATACGCAGTATTTT
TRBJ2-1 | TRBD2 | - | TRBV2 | CASGVAGGARSEQFF | TGTGCCAGCGGGGTAGCGGGGGGGGCGAGGTCAGAGCAGTTCTTC
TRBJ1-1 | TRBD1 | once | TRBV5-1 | CASSLGGQGTEAFF | TGCGCCAGCAGCTTGGGAGGACAGGGGACTGAAGCTTTCTTT
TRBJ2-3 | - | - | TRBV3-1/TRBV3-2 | CATGVPSTDTQYF | TGTGCCACCGGAGTCCCTAGCACAGATACGCAGTATTTT
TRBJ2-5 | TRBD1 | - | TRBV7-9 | CASSLAAGGGETQYF | TGTGCCAGCAGCTTAGCCGCAGGGGGCGGCGAGACCCAGTACTTC